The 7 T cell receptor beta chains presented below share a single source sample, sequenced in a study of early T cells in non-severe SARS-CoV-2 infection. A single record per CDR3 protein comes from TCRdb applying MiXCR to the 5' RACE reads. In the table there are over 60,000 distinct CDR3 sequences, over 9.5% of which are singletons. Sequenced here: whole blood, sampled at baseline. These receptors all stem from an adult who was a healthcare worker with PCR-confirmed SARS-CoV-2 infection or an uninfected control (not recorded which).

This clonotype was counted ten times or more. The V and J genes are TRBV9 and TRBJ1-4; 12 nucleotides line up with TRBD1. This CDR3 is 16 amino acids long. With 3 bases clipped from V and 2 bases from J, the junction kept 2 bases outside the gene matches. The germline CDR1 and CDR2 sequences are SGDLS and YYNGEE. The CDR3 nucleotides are TGTGCCAGCAGCGACGGGACAGGGGGCACTAATGAAAAACTGTTTTTT. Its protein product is CASSDGTGGTNEKLFF.

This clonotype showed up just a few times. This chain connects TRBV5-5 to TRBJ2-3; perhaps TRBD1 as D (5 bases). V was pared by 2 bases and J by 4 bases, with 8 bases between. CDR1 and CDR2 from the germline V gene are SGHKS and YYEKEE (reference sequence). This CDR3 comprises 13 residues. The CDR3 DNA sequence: TGTGCCAGCAGCTTTCAGGGTGCAGATACGCAGTATTTT. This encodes CASSFQGADTQYF.

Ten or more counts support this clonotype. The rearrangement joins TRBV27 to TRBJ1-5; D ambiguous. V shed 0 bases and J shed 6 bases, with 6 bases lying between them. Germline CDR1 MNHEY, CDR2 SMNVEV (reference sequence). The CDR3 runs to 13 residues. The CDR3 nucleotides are TGTGCCAGCAGTTTATCGCCGATTCAGCCCCAGCATTTT. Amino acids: CASSLSPIQPQHF.

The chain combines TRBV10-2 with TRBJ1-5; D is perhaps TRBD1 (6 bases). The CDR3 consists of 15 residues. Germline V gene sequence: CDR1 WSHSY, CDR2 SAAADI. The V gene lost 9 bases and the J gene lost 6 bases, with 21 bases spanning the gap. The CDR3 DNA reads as TGCGCCAGTACCGAGGCGGGGGGCATGAGTCAGCCCCAGCATTTT. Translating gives CASTEAGGMSQPQHF.

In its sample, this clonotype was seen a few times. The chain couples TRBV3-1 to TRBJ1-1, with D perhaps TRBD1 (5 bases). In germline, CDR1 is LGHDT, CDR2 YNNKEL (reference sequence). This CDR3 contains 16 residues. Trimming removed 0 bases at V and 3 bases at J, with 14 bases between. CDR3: CASSQDVGARDTEAFF. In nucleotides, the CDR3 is TGTGCCAGCAGCCAAGACGTAGGGGCGAGGGACACTGAAGCTTTCTTT.

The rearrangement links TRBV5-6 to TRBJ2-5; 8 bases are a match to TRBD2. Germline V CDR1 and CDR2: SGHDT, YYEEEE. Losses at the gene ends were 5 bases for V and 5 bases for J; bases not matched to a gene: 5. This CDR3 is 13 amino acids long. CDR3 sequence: CASSPLAVETQYF. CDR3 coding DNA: TGTGCCAGCAGTCCACTAGCGGTGGAGACCCAGTACTTC. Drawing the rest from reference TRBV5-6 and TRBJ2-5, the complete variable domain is DAGVTQSPTHLIKTRGQQVTLRCSPKSGHDTVSWYQQALGQGPQFIFQYYEEEERQRGNFPDRFSGHQFPNYSSELNVNALLLGDSALYLCASSPLAVETQYFGPGTRLLVL.

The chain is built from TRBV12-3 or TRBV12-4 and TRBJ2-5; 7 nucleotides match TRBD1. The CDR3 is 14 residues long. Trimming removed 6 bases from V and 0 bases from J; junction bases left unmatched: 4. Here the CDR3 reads CASRLTGNQETQYF. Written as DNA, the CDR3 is TGTGCCAGCAGACTGACAGGGAACCAAGAGACCCAGTACTTC.